This T cell receptor beta chain was sequenced in a study of T-cell reconstitution after alpha-beta-depleted transplantation in children. The V end lost 10 bases, the J end lost 1 base, and 20 bases lay between the germline ends. Germline V gene data show CDR1 as MDHEN and CDR2 as SYDVKM. The CDR3 is 15 residues long. TCRbeta library preparation incorporated unique molecular identifiers. One entry per CDR3 protein, called by TCRdb with MiXCR from the PCR reads. The sample lists hundreds of thousands of distinct CDR3 sequences; over 10% were seen once. The material was PBMCs, mostly from graft donor cells, obtained 360 days after TCRalphabeta/CD19-depleted stem cell transplant. V is TRBV28 and J is TRBJ2-7; tentatively, D is TRBD1 (6 bases). The receptor comes from a male patient under 18 who had a stem cell transplant for acute myeloid leukemia, so the T cells may come from the graft donor. The CDR3 sequence: CATEAYPGQSYEQYF. CDR3 nucleotide sequence: TGTGCCACCGAAGCGTATCCGGGACAATCCTACGAGCAGTACTTC.